Below are 4 T cell receptor beta chains sequenced from a single sample in a study of CD8+ T cells in alopecia areata. The treatment: oral pan-JAK inhibitor, 5-10 mg twice daily. Sequencing relied on a cDNA template that was reverse transcribed from extracted RNA. Clones were read by immunoSEQ multiplex PCR, and TCRdb kept only the in-frame ones, dropping some. This table has 200,000 or so clones, 35% to 40% appearing once. The sequenced sample was CD4+ T cells sorted from blood, obtained at approximately week 30, from a patient treated with tofacitinib. The receptors stem from a human donor with alopecia areata.

This rearrangement joins TRBV4-1 to TRBJ1-1; D gene ambiguous. The CDR3 runs to 14 residues. Germline CDR1 MGHRA, CDR2 YSYEKL. Trimming shortened V by 3 bases and J by 2 bases, and 10 bases separated the two germline ends. The CDR3: CASSQLNINTEAFF. The CDR3 nucleotides read TGCGCCAGCAGCCAGCTCAACATAAACACTGAAGCTTTCTTT.

V gene TRBV2 combines with J gene TRBJ1-2, with 7 bases that match TRBD1. After removal of 2 bases from V and 4 bases from J, the junction contained 4 bases not matched to a gene. The CDR3 consists of 14 residues. In germline, CDR1 is SNHLY, CDR2 FYNNEI. This chain's CDR3 is CASSESGTVYGYTF. CDR3 coding DNA: TGTGCCAGCAGTGAATCCGGGACAGTCTATGGCTACACCTTC.

This sequence joins TRBV4-1 and TRBJ2-5; TRBD2 aligns across 10 bases. CDR1 is MGHRA and CDR2 is YSYEKL in the germline V gene. After removal of 4 bases from V and 5 bases from J, the junction contained 10 bases not matched to a gene. The CDR3 consists of 16 residues. CDR3 sequence (DNA): TGCGCCAGCAGCCGAACGGGGCTAGCGGGAGTTGAGACCCAGTACTTC. It yields the protein CASSRTGLAGVETQYF.

This chain links TRBV5-1 with TRBJ2-2; the D gene is possibly TRBD2 (5 bases). The CDR3 extends over 15 amino acids. Germline assignment: CDR1 SGHRS and CDR2 YFSETQ. Trimming took 7 bases from V and 3 from J, leaving 16 bases between them. The DNA of the CDR3 is TGCGCCAGCTCCATGGGCGGGCTCCACACCGGGGAGCTGTTTTTT. This translates into CASSMGGLHTGELFF.